The 5 T cell receptor beta chains reported below all come from one sample, sequenced in a study of blood T cell repertoires in COVID-19. The protocol was immunoSEQ multiplex PCR, while the TCRdb copy is restricted to in-frame clones and leaves out a portion. The sample consists of about 350,000 clones, roughly 87% of them appearing once. Sequencing was performed on PBMCs or T cells enriched from blood (not recorded which). All receptors come from a woman younger than 45 who had recovered from COVID-19.

The chain is built from TRBV6-1 and TRBJ1-4; D possibly corresponds to TRBD1 (5 bases). This CDR3 has 16 residues. CDR1 MNHNS and CDR2 SASEGT come from the germline V gene. Trimming left V 3 bases short and J 8 bases short, with 19 bases between. CDR3 in DNA: TGTGCCAGCAGTGACAGGGCTGGAACGGATAGGGAAAAACTGTTTTTT. Protein: CASSDRAGTDREKLFF.

This chain uses TRBV5-6 with TRBJ1-2; no firm D call. The CDR3 extends over 14 amino acids. Germline V gives CDR1 SGHDT, CDR2 YYEEEE. Trimming pared 7 bases from V and 0 bases from J, leaving 13 bases between. CDR3 DNA: TGTGCCAGCTCAAAGGGAGTAGCTAACTATGGCTACACCTTC. Its protein product is CASSKGVANYGYTF.

This clone was observed a handful of times. CDR3 loop: CASSRRELENSPLHF. For the CDR3, the DNA is TGTGCCAGCAGCCGTCGGGAGCTCGAGAATTCACCCCTCCACTTT. The chain combines TRBV3-1 (or the pseudogene TRBV3-2) with TRBJ1-6; no firm D call. The germline gives CDR1 LGHDT, CDR2 YNNKEL (reference sequence). V lost 4 bases and J lost 7, with 14 bases in between. The CDR3 sequence is 15 residues long.

This chain joins TRBV14 and TRBJ1-1, with 7 bases matching TRBD1. CDR3 length equals 14 residues. CDR1 is SGHDN and CDR2 is FVKESK in the germline V gene. The V segment lost 4 bases and the J segment 6 bases; nucleotides outside the gene matches: 8. The CDR3 loop reads CASSPTGRGSEAFF. For the CDR3, the DNA is TGTGCCAGCAGCCCGACAGGGAGAGGGTCTGAAGCTTTCTTT.

The chain is built from TRBV15 and TRBJ1-5; D remains unclear. V was pared by 1 base and J by 5 bases, with 3 bases between. This CDR3 region has 12 residues. Per germline, CDR1 LNHNV and CDR2 YYDKDF (reference sequence). Here the CDR3 DNA reads TGTGCCACCAGCAGAGTAGATCAGCCCCAGCATTTT. It encodes CATSRVDQPQHF.